These 19 T cell receptor beta chains originate from one sample sequenced in a study of OX40 agonist ivuxolimab in advanced cancers. The method was immunoSEQ multiplex PCR; TCRdb's version includes in-frame clones alone and lacks a portion of them. Among 55,000 to 90,000 clones listed, 80% to 90% were seen once. The source material was CD4+ or CD8+ T cells sorted from blood, sampled in a trial of the OX40 agonist ivuxolimab. Every receptor here comes from an adult with an advanced solid tumor such as melanoma, head and neck, liver or kidney cancer.

The chain employs TRBV2 and TRBJ2-1; tentatively, D is TRBD1 or TRBD2 (5 bases each). V lost 5 bases to trimming and J lost 0 bases, with 17 bases between them. Germline CDR1 is SNHLY and CDR2 is FYNNEI. This CDR3 is 17 amino acids long. CDR3 protein: CASSLRGLGSSYNEQFF. Written as DNA, the CDR3 is TGTGCCAGCAGTTTGAGGGGTTTGGGTAGCTCCTACAATGAGCAGTTCTTC. Complete variable domain (other parts from reference TRBV2 and TRBJ2-1): EPEVTQTPSHQVTQMGQEVILRCVPISNHLYFYWYRQILGQKVEFLVSFYNNEISEKSEIFDDQFSVERPDGSNFTLKIRSTKLEDSAMYFCASSLRGLGSSYNEQFFGPGTRLTVL.

V gene TRBV4-2 combines with J gene TRBJ2-2, with a weak D call TRBD2 (7 bases). Trimming removed 4 bases from V and 6 bases from J, with 27 bases in between. Germline V gene sequence: CDR1 LGHNA, CDR2 YNFKEQ. The CDR3 is 19 amino acids. Here the CDR3 DNA reads TGTGCCAGCAGCCCAACCTCGTCCGGTGGGGGGGCAAGGGCCGGGGAGCTGTTTTTT. Protein: CASSPTSSGGGARAGELFF.

V gene TRBV6-1 combines with J gene TRBJ1-5; the D gene is possibly TRBD1 (5 bases). Trimming cost V 6 bases and J 6 bases, with 18 bases left between them. The CDR3 contains 15 residues. Germline loops: CDR1 MNHNS, CDR2 SASEGT. Here the CDR3 reads CASSDNRDRSQPQHF. The CDR3 coding sequence is TGTGCCAGCAGCGACAATCGGGACCGTTCTCAGCCCCAGCATTTT.

This clone was seen only a few times. The chain joins TRBV4-1 to TRBJ1-6; D perhaps matches TRBD1 (6 bases). CDR3 size: 16 residues. In germline, CDR1 is MGHRA, CDR2 YSYEKL. V was trimmed by 0 bases and J by 7 bases, leaving 13 bases between them. CDR3 in amino acids: CASSQEFRGSNSPLHF. Here the CDR3 DNA reads TGCGCCAGCAGCCAAGAGTTCAGGGGAAGCAATTCACCCCTCCACTTT.

The chain has TRBV18 and TRBJ1-1; 7 bases agree with TRBD1. The CDR3 extends over 13 amino acids. Germline V gives CDR1 KGHSH, CDR2 LQKENI. V lost 7 bases to trimming and J lost 1 base; unmatched junction nucleotides: 3. The CDR3 DNA reads TGTGCCAGCTGCGCAGGGGGGAACACTGAAGCTTTCTTT. Translation: CASCAGGNTEAFF.

The V call is TRBV2, the J call TRBJ1-5; D remains ambiguous. CDR1 and CDR2 (germline): SNHLY, FYNNEI. Deletions cut 3 bases from V and 1 base from J, with 7 bases between. CDR3 length equals 14 residues. The CDR3 nucleotides read TGTGCCAGCAGTGAGAACAGAAGCAATCAGCCCCAGCATTTT. Amino acids: CASSENRSNQPQHF.

V usage is TRBV5-1 and J usage is TRBJ2-3; D is possibly TRBD1 (7 bases). Germline CDR1 SGHRS, CDR2 YFSETQ. V was clipped by 3 bases and J by 4 bases, with 15 bases between them. This CDR3 spans 15 amino acids. Here the CDR3 DNA reads TGCGCCAGCAGCTCCAGGGGGGACGGGGCAGATACGCAGTATTTT. It translates to CASSSRGDGADTQYF. The full variable domain, its missing parts supplied by reference TRBV5-1 and TRBJ2-3, is KAGVTQTPRYLIKTRGQQVTLSCSPISGHRSVSWYQQTPGQGLQFLFEYFSETQRNKGNFPGRFSGRQFSNSRSEMNVSTLELGDSALYLCASSSRGDGADTQYFGPGTRLTVL.

CDR3 bases: TGTGCCAGCAGCTTCGACAGGGGAGCTTTCTTT. It encodes CASSFDRGAFF. This chain uses TRBV7-9 with TRBJ1-1; 8 positions match TRBD1. Looked up from germline, CDR1 is SEHNR and CDR2 is FQNEAQ (reference sequence). The CDR3 has 11 amino acids. After removal of 3 bases from V and 10 bases from J, the junction contained 1 base not matched to a gene.

The J gene is TRBJ2-5, the V gene TRBV7-6; D gene unclear. The CDR3 loop spans 16 amino acids. The germline V and J ends were trimmed by 1 base and 3 bases, with 15 bases remaining between them. Germline V gene lookup returns CDR1 SGHVS and CDR2 FNYEAQ. CDR3 amino acids: CASSLVLPGAKETQYF. The CDR3 coding sequence is TGTGCCAGCAGCTTAGTTCTCCCGGGTGCCAAAGAGACCCAGTACTTC.

The chain joins TRBV5-1 to TRBJ2-6; 8 positions agree with TRBD1. CDR3 length equals 19 residues. Germline V gives CDR1 SGHRS, CDR2 YFSETQ. Germline trimming cut 2 bases from V and 0 bases from J; bases unmatched to any gene: 10. The CDR3 protein is CASSFAPGTGASGANVLTF. The CDR3 DNA follows: TGCGCCAGCAGCTTCGCCCCCGGGACAGGCGCCTCTGGGGCCAACGTCCTGACTTTC. Combining the CDR3 with reference TRBV5-1 and TRBJ2-6 gives the whole variable domain KAGVTQTPRYLIKTRGQQVTLSCSPISGHRSVSWYQQTPGQGLQFLFEYFSETQRNKGNFPGRFSGRQFSNSRSEMNVSTLELGDSALYLCASSFAPGTGASGANVLTFGAGSRLTVL.

This rearrangement joins TRBV7-6 to TRBJ2-1; 8 bases align to TRBD2. CDR3 size: 15 residues. Germline loops: CDR1 SGHVS, CDR2 FNYEAQ. Trimming cost V 5 bases and J 3 bases; bases outside gene matches: 6. CDR3 loop: CASSITSGRYNEQFF. CDR3 bases: TGTGCCAGCAGCATTACTAGCGGCCGCTACAATGAGCAGTTCTTC.

The chain employs TRBV7-8 and TRBJ2-1; TRBD2 might be the D (6 bases). The V end was cut by 1 base, the J end by 6 bases, with 13 bases between. The CDR3 loop spans 15 amino acids. Looked up from germline, CDR1 is SGHVS and CDR2 is FQNEAQ. CDR3 sequence reads: CASSLVGGSGNEQFF. CDR3 sequence (DNA): TGTGCCAGCAGCTTAGTGGGCGGTAGCGGCAATGAGCAGTTCTTC.

The chain uses TRBV6-5 and TRBJ2-2; D perhaps matches TRBD2 (7 bases). In germline, CDR1 is MNHEY, CDR2 SVGAGI. CDR3 length: 13 amino acids. The ends were cut back, 6 bases at V and 4 bases at J, with 9 bases in the middle. CDR3 region: CASRGGATGELFF. CDR3 coding DNA: TGTGCCAGCAGGGGGGGGGCCACCGGGGAGCTGTTTTTT.

The V and J genes are TRBV5-5 and TRBJ1-5; D is unresolved. CDR1 is SGHKS, CDR2 YYEKEE, per germline (reference sequence). This CDR3 is built from 15 residues. The ends were cut back, 3 bases at V and 3 bases at J, with 13 bases in the middle. The CDR3 loop is CASSSDGYTNQPQHF. CDR3 DNA sequence: TGTGCCAGCAGCTCGGACGGATACACCAATCAGCCCCAGCATTTT.

The chain has TRBV5-8 and TRBJ2-7; D assignment may be TRBD1 or TRBD2 (7 bases each). Germline V CDR1 and CDR2: SGHTS, YDEGEE. The V and J ends lost 1 base and 9 bases respectively, with 20 bases between them. CDR3 length equals 15 residues. For the CDR3, the DNA is TGTGCCAGCAGCTTGACGGGCCAGGGGGGGGCGTGGCAGTACTTC. It specifies CASSLTGQGGAWQYF.

This chain uses TRBV15 with TRBJ2-5; no clear D gene. The germline CDR1 and CDR2 sequences are LNHNV and YYDKDF (reference sequence). V was pared by 0 bases and J by 2 bases, with 10 bases between. This CDR3 has 15 amino acids. This CDR3 is CATSRDLDPQETQYF. The CDR3 DNA sequence: TGTGCCACCAGCAGAGATCTGGACCCTCAAGAGACCCAGTACTTC. Using reference TRBV15 and TRBJ2-5 for the parts outside the CDR3, the full variable domain is DAMVIQNPRYQVTQFGKPVTLSCSQTLNHNVMYWYQQKSSQAPKLLFHYYDKDFNNEADTPDNFQSRRPNTSFCFLDIRSPGLGDTAMYLCATSRDLDPQETQYFGPGTRLLVL.

This chain connects TRBV19 to TRBJ1-2, with 10 positions matching TRBD1. V shed 4 bases and J 7 bases; nucleotides not matched to a gene: 15. The CDR3 is made up of 17 amino acids. Germline V lookup: CDR1 LNHDA, CDR2 SQIVND (reference sequence). CDR3 DNA: TGTGCCAGTAGTAACCGACAGGGGGCTGTAGATAGGAGTGGCTACACCTTC. Translating it yields CASSNRQGAVDRSGYTF.

A single count supports this clone. The chain employs TRBV7-9 and TRBJ2-6, with D perhaps TRBD1 (6 bases). The ends were cut back, 2 bases at V and 0 bases at J, with 11 bases in the middle. Germline V gene lookup returns CDR1 SEHNR and CDR2 FQNEAQ (reference sequence). CDR3 size: 17 residues. CDR3 coding DNA: TGTGCCAGCAGCTTAAAGGGGGAAACCTCTGGGGCCAACGTCCTGACTTTC. Translation gives CASSLKGETSGANVLTF.

Only a few counts were recorded for this clone. The chain joins TRBV7-8 to TRBJ2-5; D is perhaps TRBD1 (6 bases). In germline, CDR1 is SGHVS, CDR2 FQNEAQ. This CDR3 has 16 residues. Trimming left V 2 bases short and J 2 bases short, with 15 bases between. In nucleotides, the CDR3 is TGTGCCAGCAGCTTAACAAGGACAGTCAAACAAGAGACCCAGTACTTC. Translation gives CASSLTRTVKQETQYF.